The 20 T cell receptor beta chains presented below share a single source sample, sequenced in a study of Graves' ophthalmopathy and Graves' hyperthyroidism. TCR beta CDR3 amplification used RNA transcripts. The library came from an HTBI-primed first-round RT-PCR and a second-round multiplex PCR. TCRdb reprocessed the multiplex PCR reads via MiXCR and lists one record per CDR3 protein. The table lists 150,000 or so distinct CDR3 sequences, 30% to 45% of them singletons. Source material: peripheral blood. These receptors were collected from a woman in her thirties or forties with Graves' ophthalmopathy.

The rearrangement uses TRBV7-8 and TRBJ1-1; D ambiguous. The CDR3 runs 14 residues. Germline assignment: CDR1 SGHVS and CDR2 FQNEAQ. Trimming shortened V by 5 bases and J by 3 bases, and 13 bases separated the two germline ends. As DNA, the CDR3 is TGTGCCAGCAGCCCGCCGCTAAGGGACACTGAAGCTTTCTTT. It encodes CASSPPLRDTEAFF.

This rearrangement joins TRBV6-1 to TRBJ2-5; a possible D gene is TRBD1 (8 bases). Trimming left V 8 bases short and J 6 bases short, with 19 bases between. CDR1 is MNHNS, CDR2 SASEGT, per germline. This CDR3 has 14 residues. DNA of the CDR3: TGTGCCAGCGGCAGGACAGGGAGGGTAAAGACCCAGTACTTC. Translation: CASGRTGRVKTQYF.

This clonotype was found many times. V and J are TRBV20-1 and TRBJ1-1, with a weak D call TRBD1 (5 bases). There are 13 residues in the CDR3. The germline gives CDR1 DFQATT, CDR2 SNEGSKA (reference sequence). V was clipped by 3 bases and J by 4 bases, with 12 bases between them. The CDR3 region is CSAREGQVTEAFF. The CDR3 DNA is TGCAGTGCTAGGGAGGGGCAGGTCACTGAAGCTTTCTTT.

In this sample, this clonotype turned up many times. The CDR3 reads CASSLGAGPQHF. CDR3 nucleotides: TGTGCCAGCAGTCTTGGCGCCGGGCCCCAGCATTTT. The chain uses TRBV12-3 or TRBV12-4 and TRBJ1-5; D gene ambiguous. V shed 5 bases and J shed 9 bases, with 11 bases lying between them. CDR3 length: 12 residues.

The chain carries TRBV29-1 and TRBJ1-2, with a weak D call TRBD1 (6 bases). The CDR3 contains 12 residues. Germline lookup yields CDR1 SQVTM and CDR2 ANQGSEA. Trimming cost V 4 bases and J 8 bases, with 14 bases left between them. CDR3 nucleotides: TGCAGCGTTGTTCCCGGGGGCGAAGGCTACACCTTC. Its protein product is CSVVPGGEGYTF.

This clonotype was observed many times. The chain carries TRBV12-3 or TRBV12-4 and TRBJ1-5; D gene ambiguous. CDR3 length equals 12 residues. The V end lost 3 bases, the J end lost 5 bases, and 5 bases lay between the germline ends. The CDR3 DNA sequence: TGTGCCAGCAGTTTTGGGGATCAGCCCCAGCATTTT. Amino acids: CASSFGDQPQHF.

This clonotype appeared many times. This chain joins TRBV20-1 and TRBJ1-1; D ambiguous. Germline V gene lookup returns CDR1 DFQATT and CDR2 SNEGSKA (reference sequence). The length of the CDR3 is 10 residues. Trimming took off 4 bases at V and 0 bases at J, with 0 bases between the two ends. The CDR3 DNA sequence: TGCAGTGCTATGAACACTGAAGCTTTCTTT. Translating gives CSAMNTEAFF.

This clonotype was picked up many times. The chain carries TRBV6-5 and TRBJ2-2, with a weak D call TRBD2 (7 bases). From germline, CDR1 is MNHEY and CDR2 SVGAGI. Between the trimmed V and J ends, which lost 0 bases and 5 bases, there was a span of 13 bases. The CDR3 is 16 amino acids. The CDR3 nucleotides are TGTGCCAGCAGTTACTCCGGGGGGCGACGGACCGGGGAGCTGTTTTTT. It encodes CASSYSGGRRTGELFF.

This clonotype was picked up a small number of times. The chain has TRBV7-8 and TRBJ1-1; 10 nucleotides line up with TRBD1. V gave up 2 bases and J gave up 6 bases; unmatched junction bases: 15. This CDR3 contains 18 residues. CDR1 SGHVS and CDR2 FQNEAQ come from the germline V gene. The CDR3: CASSLIRGGTGVGAEAFF. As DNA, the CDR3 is TGTGCCAGCAGCTTAATCAGGGGCGGGACAGGGGTAGGGGCTGAAGCTTTCTTT. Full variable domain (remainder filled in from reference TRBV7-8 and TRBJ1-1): GAGVSQSPRYKVAKRGQDVALRCDPISGHVSLFWYQQALGQGPEFLTYFQNEAQLDKSGLPSDRFFAERPEGSVSTLKIQRTQQEDSAVYLCASSLIRGGTGVGAEAFFGQGTRLTVV.

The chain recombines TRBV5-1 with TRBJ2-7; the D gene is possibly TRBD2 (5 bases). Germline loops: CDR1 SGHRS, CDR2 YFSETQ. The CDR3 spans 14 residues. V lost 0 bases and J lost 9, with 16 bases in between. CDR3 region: CASSLELAGVGQYF. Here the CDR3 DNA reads TGCGCCAGCAGCTTGGAGCTAGCCGGCGTAGGGCAGTACTTC. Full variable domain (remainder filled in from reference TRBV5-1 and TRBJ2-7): KAGVTQTPRYLIKTRGQQVTLSCSPISGHRSVSWYQQTPGQGLQFLFEYFSETQRNKGNFPGRFSGRQFSNSRSEMNVSTLELGDSALYLCASSLELAGVGQYFGPGTRLTVT.

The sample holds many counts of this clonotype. CDR3 DNA sequence: TGTGCCAGCAGCCAGTTTAAGCAGTACTTC. It specifies CASSQFKQYF. The rearrangement links TRBV2 to TRBJ2-7; the D is unclear. CDR1 and CDR2 from the germline V gene are SNHLY and FYNNEI. The CDR3 loop spans 10 amino acids. V lost 6 bases and J lost 8, with 8 bases in between. The entire variable domain, with the rest obtained from reference TRBV2 and TRBJ2-7, is as follows: EPEVTQTPSHQVTQMGQEVILRCVPISNHLYFYWYRQILGQKVEFLVSFYNNEISEKSEIFDDQFSVERPDGSNFTLKIRSTKLEDSAMYFCASSQFKQYFGPGTRLTVT.

The CDR3 here is CASSHPAEAYGYTF. As DNA, the CDR3 is TGTGCCAGCAGTCACCCCGCGGAAGCCTATGGCTACACCTTC. The chain joins TRBV6-2 or TRBV6-3 to TRBJ1-2; D remains unclear. V was shortened by 5 bases and J by 4 bases, with 14 bases between the two germline ends. The CDR3 length is 14 residues. Germline V CDR1 and CDR2: MNHEY, SVGEGT.

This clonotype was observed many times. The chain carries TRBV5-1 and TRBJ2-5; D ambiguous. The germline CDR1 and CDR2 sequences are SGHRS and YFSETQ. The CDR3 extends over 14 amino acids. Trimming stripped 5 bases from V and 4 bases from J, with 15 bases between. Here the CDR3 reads CASSPTTPPETQYF. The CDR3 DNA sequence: TGCGCCAGCAGTCCAACCACCCCCCCAGAGACCCAGTACTTC.

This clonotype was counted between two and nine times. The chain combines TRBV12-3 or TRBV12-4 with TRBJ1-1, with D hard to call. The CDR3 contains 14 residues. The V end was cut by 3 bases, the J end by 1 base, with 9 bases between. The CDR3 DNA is TGTGCCAGCAGTTTTTTTACGCAGAACACTGAAGCTTTCTTT. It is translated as CASSFFTQNTEAFF.

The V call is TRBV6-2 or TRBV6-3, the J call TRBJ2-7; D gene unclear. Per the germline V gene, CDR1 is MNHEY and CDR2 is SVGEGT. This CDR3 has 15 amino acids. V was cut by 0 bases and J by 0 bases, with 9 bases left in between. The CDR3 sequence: CASSYSTALSYEQYF. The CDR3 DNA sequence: TGTGCCAGCAGTTACTCGACGGCACTCTCCTACGAGCAGTACTTC.

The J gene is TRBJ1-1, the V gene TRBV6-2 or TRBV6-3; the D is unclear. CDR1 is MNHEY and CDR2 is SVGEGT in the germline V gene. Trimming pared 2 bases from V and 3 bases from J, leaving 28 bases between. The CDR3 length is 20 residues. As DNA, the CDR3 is TGTGCCAGCAGTTACAACAAAAGACTTACAGTTACGCTTGAGTACACTGAAGCTTTCTTT. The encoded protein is CASSYNKRLTVTLEYTEAFF.

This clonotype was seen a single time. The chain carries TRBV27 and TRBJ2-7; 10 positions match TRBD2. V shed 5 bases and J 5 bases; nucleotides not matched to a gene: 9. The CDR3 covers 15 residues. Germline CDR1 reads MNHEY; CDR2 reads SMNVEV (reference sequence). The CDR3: CASSLIAGGDHEQYF. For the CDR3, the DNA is TGTGCCAGCAGTCTAATAGCGGGAGGCGACCACGAGCAGTACTTC.

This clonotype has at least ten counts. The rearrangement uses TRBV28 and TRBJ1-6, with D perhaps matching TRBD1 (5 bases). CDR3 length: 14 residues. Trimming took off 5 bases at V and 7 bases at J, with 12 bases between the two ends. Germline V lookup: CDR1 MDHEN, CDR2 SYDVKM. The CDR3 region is CASSRGTENSPLHF. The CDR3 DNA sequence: TGTGCCAGCAGTAGAGGGACGGAAAATTCACCCCTCCACTTT.

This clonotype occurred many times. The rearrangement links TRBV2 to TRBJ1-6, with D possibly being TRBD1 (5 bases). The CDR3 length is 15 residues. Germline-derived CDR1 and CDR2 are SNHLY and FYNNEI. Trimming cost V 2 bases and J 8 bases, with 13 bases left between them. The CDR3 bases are TGTGCCAGCAGTGAACGGGAGGGGTCCCATTCACCCCTCCACTTT. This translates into CASSEREGSHSPLHF.

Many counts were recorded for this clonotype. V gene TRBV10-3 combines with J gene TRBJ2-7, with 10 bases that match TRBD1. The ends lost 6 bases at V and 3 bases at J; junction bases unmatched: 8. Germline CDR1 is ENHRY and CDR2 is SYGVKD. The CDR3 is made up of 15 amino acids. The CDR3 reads CAISPGQGFSYEQYF. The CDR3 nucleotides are TGTGCCATCAGCCCGGGACAGGGGTTCAGCTACGAGCAGTACTTC.